The 9 T cell receptor beta chains listed next were all sequenced from one sample in a study of cytomegalovirus exposure and HLA in healthy donors. Both 60 Vbeta primers and 13 Jbeta primers went into the PCR. Produced via immunoSEQ multiplex PCR; TCRdb's table is partial and in-frame only. The sample carries roughly 100,000 clones, approximately 66% recorded once. Specimen: PBMCs. These receptors were taken from a woman in her forties or fifties in good health and CMV-seronegative.

This clone has a handful of counts. The chain has TRBV5-1 and TRBJ1-2; D possibly corresponds to TRBD1 (6 bases). Germline values: CDR1 SGHRS, CDR2 YFSETQ. Trimming cost V 3 bases and J 4 bases, with 16 bases left between them. The CDR3 is 15 residues long. Written as DNA, the CDR3 is TGCGCCAGCAGCTGGGGGACAAATCAACCCTATGGCTACACCTTC. It codes for CASSWGTNQPYGYTF.

The V and J genes are TRBV6-6 and TRBJ2-1, with D tentatively TRBD2 (5 bases). The V end lost 8 bases, the J end lost 0 bases, and 11 bases lay between the germline ends. The CDR3 extends over 14 amino acids. Germline-derived CDR1 and CDR2 are MNHNY and SVGAGI (reference sequence). As DNA, the CDR3 is TGTGCCAGCGAGTGGCGGGTCTCCTACAATGAGCAGTTCTTC. Its protein is CASEWRVSYNEQFF.

V usage is TRBV5-4 and J usage is TRBJ2-5; 14 bases align to TRBD2. CDR1 is SGHNT, CDR2 YYREEE, per germline (reference sequence). The CDR3 contains 17 residues. V shed 0 bases and J 4 bases; nucleotides not matched to a gene: 5. The CDR3 here is CASSLVTSGGARETQYF. CDR3 DNA sequence: TGTGCCAGCAGCTTGGTGACTAGCGGGGGGGCACGAGAGACCCAGTACTTC.

The chain employs TRBV5-8 and TRBJ2-5; D possibly corresponds to TRBD2 (5 bases). The germline V gene encodes CDR1 SGHTS and CDR2 YDEGEE. V was pared by 1 base and J by 5 bases, with 9 bases between. CDR3 length: 13 residues. The CDR3 protein is CASSLRGSETQYF. CDR3 in DNA: TGTGCCAGCAGCTTGCGTGGGAGTGAGACCCAGTACTTC.

The chain is built from TRBV11-2 and TRBJ1-4; D gene unclear. From germline, CDR1 is SGHAT and CDR2 FQNNGV. V was shortened by 5 bases and J by 7 bases, with 14 bases between the two germline ends. The CDR3 length is 14 residues. The CDR3 coding sequence is TGTGCCAGCAGCCCTACAGTAAGCGGTGAAAAACTGTTTTTT. Protein product: CASSPTVSGEKLFF.

This clone has more than one count but fewer than ten. This chain uses TRBV30 with TRBJ2-1; D possibly corresponds to TRBD1 (6 bases). Germline-derived CDR1 and CDR2 are GTSNPN and SVGIG (reference sequence). Trimming removed 7 bases at V and 8 bases at J, with 18 bases between. The CDR3 loop spans 13 amino acids. DNA of the CDR3: TGTGCCTCACCCCGATTGACAGGTGATGAGCAGTTCTTC. Its protein is CASPRLTGDEQFF.

This chain uses TRBV5-8 with TRBJ2-5; TRBD2 matches 11 bases. Trimming at V came to 3 bases and at J to 4 bases, leaving 8 bases not matched to a gene. This CDR3 has 16 residues. Per the germline V gene, CDR1 is SGHTS and CDR2 is YDEGEE. CDR3 bases: TGTGCCAGCAGCTCGGTGACTAGCGGGGAGACAGAGACCCAGTACTTC. This codes for CASSSVTSGETETQYF.

The chain uses TRBV6-1 and TRBJ1-1; D unresolved. The CDR3 is 12 residues long. Germline CDR1 is MNHNS and CDR2 is SASEGT. V gave up 6 bases and J gave up 8 bases, with 13 bases separating them. CDR3: CASSARPKEAFF. As DNA, the CDR3 is TGTGCCAGCAGCGCTAGACCGAAGGAAGCTTTCTTT.

V is TRBV28 and J is TRBJ1-4; 9 positions agree with TRBD1. Germline assignment: CDR1 MDHEN and CDR2 SYDVKM. The V and J ends lost 7 bases and 7 bases, in that order; junction bases with no gene match: 10. This CDR3 is 15 amino acids long. The chain's CDR3 is CASTLSGQGGEKLFF. The DNA for the CDR3 is TGTGCCAGCACACTTTCGGGACAGGGAGGTGAAAAACTGTTTTTT.